This T cell receptor (beta chain) is from a study of cytomegalovirus exposure and HLA in healthy donors. Whole-study context: A subsequent analysis reported that the 120 validation repertoires were produced on the same platform that had also been used for the 666 first-cohort repertoires.

Details on this clone: Its antigen is currently unknown.

The CDR3 has 14 amino acids. The germline gives CDR1 SNHLY, CDR2 FYNNEI. Unmatched junction bases numbered 4, after V lost 4 bases and J lost 1 base. From the 120-subject validation cohort, which was separate from the approximately 670-subject first cohort, the donors were drawn. Clones were sequenced by immunoSEQ multiplex PCR, and TCRdb holds only the in-frame ones, with some missing. The sample has under 150,000 clones; around nine tenths are singletons. Overall study findings and caveats: It was reported that the classifier diagnosed cytomegalovirus status with high specificity and sensitivity in both the original and validation cohorts. TCR clusters originating in the first cohort tended to co-occur in the 120 validation repertoires, according to a later analysis.

The receptor was derived from a man in his late teens or twenties in good health and CMV-seropositive. Input material: PBMCs. The chain has TRBV2 and TRBJ2-7, with 7 bases fitting TRBD1. CDR3 sequence reads: CASSGQGTSYEQYF. Here the CDR3 DNA reads TGTGCCAGCAGTGGACAGGGTACATCCTACGAGCAGTACTTC.